This T cell receptor (beta chain) was recovered during a study of beta chain features in type 1 diabetes (dated by TCRdb to 2017 to 2018). Looking at the study overall: Mean age, gender distribution, total cell number and subset yield did not differ between patients and healthy donors. Across all samples, some 99 million sorted cells were examined, and cell number per subset correlated strongly with RNA yield. In the study, recently diagnosed type 1 diabetes patients and matched healthy donors were compared on the TCRB repertoires of their sorted circulating CD4+ T cell subsets. Regulatory and stem cell-like memory subsets were obtained from only 8 patients and roughly eight healthy donors, while naive and central memory subsets were obtained from all 28 donors. The study at large found these results: Naive, central memory and regulatory TCRB repertoires appeared more similar among patients than among healthy donors. A moderate but significant shortening of TCRB CDR3 length was observed in type 1 diabetes patients in all four CD4+ subsets. HLA sub-analyses involved small numbers of individuals, so any influence of HLA type on TCRB rearrangement remained unresolved. Sequencing cDNA rather than genomic DNA could over-represent highly expressing activated cells, although activation and CD3 levels did not differ between groups. Shorter templates might be favored by PCR, yet because patient and control samples were amplified and corrected together, any such skew would affect both groups equally. Fewer insertions and more nucleotide deletions at VDJ recombination sites were observed in patients with type 1 diabetes, implying thymic rearrangement abnormalities.

The entire isolated RNA was reverse transcribed using the High Capacity cDNA Reverse Transcription Kit, and thus expressed TCRB transcripts were sequenced. Naive, central memory and regulatory T cell samples underwent deep immunoSEQ sequencing, averaging about 3.5 million total reads per sample. Sorted cells were lysed in RLT buffer and RNA was extracted with DNase-treated RNeasy Micro or Mini kits, depending on cell number. Each cell subset was processed on its own to prevent cross-contamination, while patient and healthy donor samples were processed together. Using the immunoSEQ multiplex PCR, TCRB sequences were amplified from cDNA into 87-bp fragments spanning the CDR3 region. The amplicons were sequenced using the Illumina HiSeq platform. On the authors' methods: Synthetic template baselines were used to correct PCR bias computationally, reads within Hamming distance 2 were collapsed together, and singletons that could not be merged were discarded. Reads were aligned against IMGT so that V, D and J genes, CDR3 length and insertions or deletions at six rearrangement sites could be assigned. Within each subset, clonotype counts were normalized to the number of sorted cells before true diversity and Gini coefficients were calculated with the tcR R package. The overlap coefficient, calculated on TCRB nucleotide sequences, was used to measure repertoire sharing. Out-of-frame TCRB sequences from naive cells were analyzed as a proxy for the pre-selection repertoire. TCRdb holds this immuneACCESS table with in-frame rearrangements only. Some clones are missing; in checked studies, unresolved V genes explain under half, and the rest has no known cause. V and J calls and clone size are copied from that table; D and trimming were computed from the DNA. The sample records 200,000 to 300,000 clones, just over 20% of which are singletons. The ten largest account for 0.028% of the sample.

In the case of this clone: The specificity of this receptor is unknown. It has no much larger one-base neighbor in the sample; base qualities were not kept.

A single peripheral blood draw of around 0.11 L on average was collected from each donor into heparinised tubes. A BD FACSAria II was used to sort naive, central memory, regulatory and stem cell-like memory CD4+ T cells with a panel that included CD45RO, CCR7, CD25, CD127, CD95 and CD27. Purity was above 95% for every sorted population. Right away, PBMCs were isolated by Lymphoprep density gradient centrifugation and were stained directly, with no culture step. So that batch effects would be minimized, each experiment stained and sorted samples in pairs, pairing one healthy donor with one patient. The TCR sequence derives from a woman between 35 and 50 years old with type 1 diabetes. The specimen was naive CD4+ T cells from blood. Explained via the paper, the cell subset or site label denotes: true naive CD4+ T cells.

CDR3 region: CASSTRTSGVQETQYF. The base sequence is TGCGCCAGCAGCACCCGGACTAGCGGAGTCCAAGAGACCCAGTACTTC. The chain is assembled from TRBV5-1 and TRBJ2-5; 10 of the junction bases match TRBD2. Including cysteine and phenylalanine, the CDR3 has 16 amino acids. CDR3 DNA is the only sequence kept; it has 48 bases, read in frame from the first base. The CDR1 and CDR2 encoded by the germline V gene are SGHRS and YFSETQ. V is trimmed back by 4 bases and J by 1 base, and the junction contains 7 bases that no gene match accounts for.